This TCR beta chain comes out of a study of blood T cell repertoires in COVID-19. For the study at large: The United States, Italy and Spain were the sources of the acute and convalescent COVID-19 samples.

J was trimmed by 3 bases and V by 3 bases; bases with no gene match: 15. CDR1 is SGHNT and CDR2 is YYREEE in the germline V gene (reference sequence). This CDR3 contains 18 residues. The authors' processing: Counts of nucleated cells, estimated from reference gene primer amplification, were obtained. Sequenced by immunoSEQ multiplex PCR; TCRdb stores in-frame clones only, minus some. That table is the source of V, J and clone size, and D and trimming were worked out from the DNA. The sample includes some 170,000 clones, more than 80% of them seen just once. Sequencing was carried out using peripheral blood. The chain is built from TRBV5-4 and TRBJ2-7; 10 bases are shared with TRBD2. The receptor was derived from an older woman with COVID-19, enrolled during active disease. CDR3 sequence reads: CASSSSSGGRGYFYEQYF. CDR3 sequence (DNA): TGTGCCAGCAGCTCATCTAGCGGGGGTAGAGGTTACTTCTACGAGCAGTACTTC.